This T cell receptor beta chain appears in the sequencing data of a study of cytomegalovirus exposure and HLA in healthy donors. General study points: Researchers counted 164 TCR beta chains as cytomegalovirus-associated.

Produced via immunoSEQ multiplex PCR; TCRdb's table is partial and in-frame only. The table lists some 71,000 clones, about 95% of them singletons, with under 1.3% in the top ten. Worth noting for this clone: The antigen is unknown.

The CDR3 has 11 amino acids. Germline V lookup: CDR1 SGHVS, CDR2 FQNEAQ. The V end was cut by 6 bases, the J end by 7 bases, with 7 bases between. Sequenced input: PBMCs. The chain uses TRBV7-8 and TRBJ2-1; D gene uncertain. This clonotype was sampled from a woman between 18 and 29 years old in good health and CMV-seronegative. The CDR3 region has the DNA TGTGCCAGCAGTCGTAGTAATGAGCAGTTCTTC. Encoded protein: CASSRSNEQFF.